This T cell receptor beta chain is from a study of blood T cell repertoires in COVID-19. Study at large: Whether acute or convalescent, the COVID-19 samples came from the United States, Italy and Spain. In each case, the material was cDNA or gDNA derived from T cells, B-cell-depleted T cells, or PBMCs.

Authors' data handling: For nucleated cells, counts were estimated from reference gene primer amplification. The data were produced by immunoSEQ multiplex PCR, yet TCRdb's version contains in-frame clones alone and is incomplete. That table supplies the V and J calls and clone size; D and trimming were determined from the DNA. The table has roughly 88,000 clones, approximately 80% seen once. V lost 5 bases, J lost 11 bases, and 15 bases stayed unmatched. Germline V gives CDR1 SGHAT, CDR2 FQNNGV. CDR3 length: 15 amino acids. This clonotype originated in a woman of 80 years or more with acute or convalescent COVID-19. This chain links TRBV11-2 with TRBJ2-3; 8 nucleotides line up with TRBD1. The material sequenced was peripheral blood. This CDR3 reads CASSPGVADTGGQYF. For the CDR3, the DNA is TGTGCCAGCAGCCCCGGGGTAGCGGACACAGGGGGGCAGTATTTT.